This T cell receptor (beta chain) was recorded in a study of beta chain features in type 1 diabetes. Study background: The study examined about 100 million sorted cells across all samples. Notes on the study in general: The study found that naive, central memory and Treg TCRB repertoires appeared more similar in patients than in healthy donors. Shorter TCRB CDR3s, moderately but significantly so, were found in Type 1 diabetes patients in all four CD4+ subsets.

The investigators reverse transcribed all of the isolated RNA, so they sequenced expressed TCRB transcripts. The assay was immunoSEQ multiplex PCR, and TCRdb's table has in-frame clones only and misses some. Here the sample spans tens of thousands of clones, around 68% being singletons. This clone was detected only once. Its specificity is not known. Sequenced material: stem cell memory CD4+ T cells from blood. The clonotype originates from a woman between 40 and 55 years old with type 1 diabetes.

The DNA of the CDR3 is TGCGCCAGCAGCCCAAAATTAGCAGATACGCAGTATTTT. Translation gives CASSPKLADTQYF. The chain joins TRBV5-1 to TRBJ2-3; unclear D gene. Between the trimmed V and J ends, which lost 4 bases and 4 bases, there was a span of 10 bases. The CDR3 length is 13 residues. From germline, CDR1 is SGHRS and CDR2 YFSETQ.